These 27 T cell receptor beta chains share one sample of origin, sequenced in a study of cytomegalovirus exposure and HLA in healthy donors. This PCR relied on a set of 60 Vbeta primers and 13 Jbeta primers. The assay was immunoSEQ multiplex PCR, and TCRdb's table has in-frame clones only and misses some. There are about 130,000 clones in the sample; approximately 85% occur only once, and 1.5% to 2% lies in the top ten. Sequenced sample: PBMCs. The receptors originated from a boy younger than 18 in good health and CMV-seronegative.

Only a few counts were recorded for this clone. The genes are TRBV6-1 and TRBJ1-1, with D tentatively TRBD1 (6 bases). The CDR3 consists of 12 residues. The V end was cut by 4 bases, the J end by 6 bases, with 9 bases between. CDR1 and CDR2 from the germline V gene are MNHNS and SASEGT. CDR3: CASSADRSEAFF. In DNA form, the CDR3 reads TGTGCCAGCAGTGCCGACAGGTCTGAAGCTTTCTTT.

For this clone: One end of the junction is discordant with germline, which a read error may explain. The CDR3 loop is CASDTDRADTGAFF. As DNA, the CDR3 is TGTGCCAGCGACACGGACAGAGCGGACACTGGAGCTTTCTTT. The V gene is TRBV6-1, the J gene TRBJ1-1; D is perhaps TRBD1 (6 bases). The germline gives CDR1 MNHNS, CDR2 SASEGT. This CDR3 contains 14 residues.

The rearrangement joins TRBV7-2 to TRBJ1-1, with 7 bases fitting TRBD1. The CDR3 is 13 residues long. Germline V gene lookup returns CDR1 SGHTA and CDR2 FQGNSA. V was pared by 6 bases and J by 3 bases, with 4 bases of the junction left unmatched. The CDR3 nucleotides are TGTGCCAGCAGTACAGACAGGGACACTGAAGCTTTCTTT. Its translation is CASSTDRDTEAFF.

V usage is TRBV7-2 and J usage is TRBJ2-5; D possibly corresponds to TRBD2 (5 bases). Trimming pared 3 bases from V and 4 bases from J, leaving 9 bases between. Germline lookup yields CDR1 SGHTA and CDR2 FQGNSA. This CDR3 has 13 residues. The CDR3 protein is CASSFASSETQYF. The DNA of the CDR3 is TGTGCCAGCAGCTTTGCTAGCTCAGAGACCCAGTACTTC. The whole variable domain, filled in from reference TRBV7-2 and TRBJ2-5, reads GAGVSQSPSNKVTEKGKDVELRCDPISGHTALYWYRQSLGQGLEFLIYFQGNSAPDKSGLPSDRFSAERTGGSVSTLTIQRTQQEDSAVYLCASSFASSETQYFGPGTRLLVL.

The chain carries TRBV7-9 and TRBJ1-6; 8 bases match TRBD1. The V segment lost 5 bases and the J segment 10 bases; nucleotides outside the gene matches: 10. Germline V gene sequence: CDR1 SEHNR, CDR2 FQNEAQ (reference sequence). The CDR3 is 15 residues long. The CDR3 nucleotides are TGTGCCAGCAGCGGATCCGGGACAGGTCTCTCACCCCTCCACTTT. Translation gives CASSGSGTGLSPLHF. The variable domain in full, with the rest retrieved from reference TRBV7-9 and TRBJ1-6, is DTGVSQNPRHKITKRGQNVTFRCDPISEHNRLYWYRQTLGQGPEFLTYFQNEAQLEKSRLLSDRFSAERPKGSFSTLEIQRTEQGDSAMYLCASSGSGTGLSPLHFGNGTRLTVT.

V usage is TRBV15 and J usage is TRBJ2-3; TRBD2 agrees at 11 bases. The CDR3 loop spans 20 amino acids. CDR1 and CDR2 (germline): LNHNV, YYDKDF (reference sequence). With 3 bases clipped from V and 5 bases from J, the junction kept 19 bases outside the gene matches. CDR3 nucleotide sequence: TGTGCCACCAGCAGGGACCGATCCCCGCTACTAGCGGGGGTGGAAGATACGCAGTATTTT. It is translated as CATSRDRSPLLAGVEDTQYF.

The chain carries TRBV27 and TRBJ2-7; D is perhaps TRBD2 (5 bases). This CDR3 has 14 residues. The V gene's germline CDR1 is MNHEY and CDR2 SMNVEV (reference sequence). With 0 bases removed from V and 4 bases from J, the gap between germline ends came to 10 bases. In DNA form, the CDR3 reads TGTGCCAGCAGTTTATCGATCACGGGGTACGAGCAGTACTTC. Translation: CASSLSITGYEQYF.

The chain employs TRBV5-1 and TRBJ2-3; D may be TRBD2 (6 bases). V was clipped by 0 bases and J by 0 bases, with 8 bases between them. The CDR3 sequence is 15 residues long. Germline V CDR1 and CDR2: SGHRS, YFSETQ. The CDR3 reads CASSLGGTSTDTQYF. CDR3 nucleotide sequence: TGCGCCAGCAGCTTGGGAGGGACTAGCACAGATACGCAGTATTTT.

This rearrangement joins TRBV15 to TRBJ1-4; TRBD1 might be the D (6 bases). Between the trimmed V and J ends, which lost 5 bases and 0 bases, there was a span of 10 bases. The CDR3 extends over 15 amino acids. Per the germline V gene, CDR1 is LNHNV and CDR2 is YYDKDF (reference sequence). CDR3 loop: CATSSRTATNEKLFF. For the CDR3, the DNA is TGTGCCACCAGCTCACGGACAGCAACTAATGAAAAACTGTTTTTT.

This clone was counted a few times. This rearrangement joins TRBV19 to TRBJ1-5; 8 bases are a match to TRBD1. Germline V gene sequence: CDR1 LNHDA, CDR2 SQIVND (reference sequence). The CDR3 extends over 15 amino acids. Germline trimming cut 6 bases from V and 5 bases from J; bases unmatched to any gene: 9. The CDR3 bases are TGTGCCAGTAGCGATGGGACAGGTGAATATCAGCCCCAGCATTTT. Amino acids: CASSDGTGEYQPQHF.

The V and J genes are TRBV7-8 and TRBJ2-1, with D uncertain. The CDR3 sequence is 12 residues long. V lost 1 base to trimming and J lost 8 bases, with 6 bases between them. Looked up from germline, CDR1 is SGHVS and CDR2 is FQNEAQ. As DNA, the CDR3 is TGTGCCAGCAGCTTAGATGGCCATGAGCAGTTCTTC. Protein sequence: CASSLDGHEQFF.

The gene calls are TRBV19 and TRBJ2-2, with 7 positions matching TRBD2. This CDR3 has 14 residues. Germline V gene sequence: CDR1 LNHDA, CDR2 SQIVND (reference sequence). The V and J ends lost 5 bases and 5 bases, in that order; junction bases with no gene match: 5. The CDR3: CASSPGTKTGELFF. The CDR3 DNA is TGTGCCAGTAGTCCCGGGACTAAAACCGGGGAGCTGTTTTTT.

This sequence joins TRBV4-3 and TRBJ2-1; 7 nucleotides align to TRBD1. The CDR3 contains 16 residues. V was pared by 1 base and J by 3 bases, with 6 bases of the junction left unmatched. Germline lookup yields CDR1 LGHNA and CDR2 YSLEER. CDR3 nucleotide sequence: TGCGCCAGCAGCCAAGCCTGGGACAGACTCTACAATGAGCAGTTCTTC. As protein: CASSQAWDRLYNEQFF.

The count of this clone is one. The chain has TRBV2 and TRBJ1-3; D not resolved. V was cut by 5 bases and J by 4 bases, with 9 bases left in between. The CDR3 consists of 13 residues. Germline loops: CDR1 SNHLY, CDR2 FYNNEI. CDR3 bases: TGTGCCAGCAGTCCGAGGAGGGGAAACACCATATATTTT. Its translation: CASSPRRGNTIYF.

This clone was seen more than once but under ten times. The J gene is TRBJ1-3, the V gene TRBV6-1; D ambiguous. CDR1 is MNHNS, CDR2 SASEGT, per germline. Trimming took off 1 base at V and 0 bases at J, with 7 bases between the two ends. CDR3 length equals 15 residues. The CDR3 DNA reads TGTGCCAGCAGTGAAGTTCCCCACTCTGGAAACACCATATATTTT. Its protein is CASSEVPHSGNTIYF.

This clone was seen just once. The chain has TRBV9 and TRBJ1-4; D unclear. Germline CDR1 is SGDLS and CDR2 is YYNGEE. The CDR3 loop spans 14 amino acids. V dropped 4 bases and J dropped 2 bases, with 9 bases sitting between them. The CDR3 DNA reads TGTGCCAGCAGCCCGAGTACTACTAATGAAAAACTGTTTTTT. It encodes CASSPSTTNEKLFF. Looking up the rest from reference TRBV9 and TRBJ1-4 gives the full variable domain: DSGVTQTPKHLITATGQRVTLRCSPRSGDLSVYWYQQSLDQGLQFLIQYYNGEERAKGNILERFSAQQFPDLHSELNLSSLELGDSALYFCASSPSTTNEKLFFGSGTQLSVL.

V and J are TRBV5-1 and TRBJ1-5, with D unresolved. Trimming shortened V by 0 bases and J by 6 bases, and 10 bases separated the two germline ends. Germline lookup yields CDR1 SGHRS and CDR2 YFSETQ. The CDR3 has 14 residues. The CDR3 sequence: CASSLGGEGQPQHF. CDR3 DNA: TGCGCCAGCAGCTTGGGCGGAGAGGGTCAGCCCCAGCATTTT.

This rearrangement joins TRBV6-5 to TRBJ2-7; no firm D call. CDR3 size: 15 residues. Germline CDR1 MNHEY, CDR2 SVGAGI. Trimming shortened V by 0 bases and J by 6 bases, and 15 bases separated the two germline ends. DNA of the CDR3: TGTGCCAGCAGTTACTCGCCTCCTCCTACTGGCGAGCAGTACTTC. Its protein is CASSYSPPPTGEQYF.

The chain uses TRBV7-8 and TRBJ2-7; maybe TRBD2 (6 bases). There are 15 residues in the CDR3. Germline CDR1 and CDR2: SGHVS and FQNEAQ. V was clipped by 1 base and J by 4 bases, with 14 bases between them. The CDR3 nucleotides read TGTGCCAGCAGCTTAGATCGGGGGATCGGATACGAGCAGTACTTC. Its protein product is CASSLDRGIGYEQYF.

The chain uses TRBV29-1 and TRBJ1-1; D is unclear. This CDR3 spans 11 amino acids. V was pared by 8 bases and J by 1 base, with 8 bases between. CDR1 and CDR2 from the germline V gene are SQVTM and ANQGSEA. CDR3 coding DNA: TGCAGCCTAGCAACGAACACTGAAGCTTTCTTT. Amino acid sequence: CSLATNTEAFF.

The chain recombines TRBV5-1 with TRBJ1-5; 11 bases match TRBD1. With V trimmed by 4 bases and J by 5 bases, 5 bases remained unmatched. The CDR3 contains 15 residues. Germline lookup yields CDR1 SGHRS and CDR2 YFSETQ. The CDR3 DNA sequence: TGCGCCAGCAGCCCGGGACAGGGGGGGGATCAGCCCCAGCATTTT. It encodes CASSPGQGGDQPQHF.

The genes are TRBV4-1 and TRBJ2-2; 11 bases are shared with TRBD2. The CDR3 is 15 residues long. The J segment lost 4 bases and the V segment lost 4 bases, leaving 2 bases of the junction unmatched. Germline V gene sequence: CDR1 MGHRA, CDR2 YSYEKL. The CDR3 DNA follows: TGCGCCAGCAGCCGACTAGCGGGATCCACCGGGGAGCTGTTTTTT. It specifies CASSRLAGSTGELFF.

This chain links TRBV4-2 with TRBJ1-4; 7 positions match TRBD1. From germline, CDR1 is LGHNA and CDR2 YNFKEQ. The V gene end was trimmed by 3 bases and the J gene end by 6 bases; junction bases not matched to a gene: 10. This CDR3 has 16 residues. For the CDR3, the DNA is TGTGCCAGCAGCCATTACAGCGAAGGGGGCGATGAAAAACTGTTTTTT. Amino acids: CASSHYSEGGDEKLFF.

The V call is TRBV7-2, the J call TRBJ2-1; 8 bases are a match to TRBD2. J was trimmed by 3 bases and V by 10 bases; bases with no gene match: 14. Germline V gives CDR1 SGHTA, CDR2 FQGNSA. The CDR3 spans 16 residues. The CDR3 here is CAIIGLRRGVYNEQFF. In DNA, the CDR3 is TGTGCCATTATTGGCCTAAGGCGGGGGGTCTACAATGAGCAGTTCTTC. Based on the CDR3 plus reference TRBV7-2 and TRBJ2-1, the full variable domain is GAGVSQSPSNKVTEKGKDVELRCDPISGHTALYWYRQSLGQGLEFLIYFQGNSAPDKSGLPSDRFSAERTGGSVSTLTIQRTQQEDSAVYLCAIIGLRRGVYNEQFFGPGTRLTVL.

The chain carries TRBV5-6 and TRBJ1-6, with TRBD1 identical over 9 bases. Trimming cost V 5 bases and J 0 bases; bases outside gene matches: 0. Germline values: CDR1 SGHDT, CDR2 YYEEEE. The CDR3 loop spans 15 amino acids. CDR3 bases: TGTGCCAGCAGGACAGGGGGCTCCTATAATTCACCCCTCCACTTT. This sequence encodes CASRTGGSYNSPLHF.

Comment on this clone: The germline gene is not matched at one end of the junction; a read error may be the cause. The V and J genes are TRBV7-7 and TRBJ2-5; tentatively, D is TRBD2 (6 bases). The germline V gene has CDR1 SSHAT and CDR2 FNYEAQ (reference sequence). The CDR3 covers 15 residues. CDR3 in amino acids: CASSLGEMGGETQYF. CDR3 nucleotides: TGTGCTAGCAGCTTAGGAGAGATGGGGGGAGAGACCCAGTACTTC.

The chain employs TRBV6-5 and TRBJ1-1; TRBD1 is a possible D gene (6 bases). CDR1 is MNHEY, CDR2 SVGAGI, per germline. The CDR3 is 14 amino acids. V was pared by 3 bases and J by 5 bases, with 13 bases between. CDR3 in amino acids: CASSYGGAQTEAFF. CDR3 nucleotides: TGTGCCAGCAGTTATGGGGGCGCACAGACTGAAGCTTTCTTT.